This T cell receptor beta chain was recorded in a study of spatial heterogeneity in lung cancer. This clonotype was observed many times. Its antigen is not known. The library was designed around alpha chains, so this beta chain is a stray read whose abundance carries little weight. In TCRdb, the 5' RACE reads were re-called with MiXCR into one record per CDR3 protein. Of about 13,000 distinct CDR3 sequences listed, about 4.6% are singletons. General study findings and limits: For expanded intratumoral alpha and beta TCRs, counts tracked tumor mutation counts.

The time point was: sample taken at primary tumor resection. TCRs were sequenced from unsorted whole RNA of tumor, nontumor lung or PBMC. V lost 3 bases to trimming and J lost 2 bases, with 7 bases between them. CDR3 length: 12 residues. CDR1 and CDR2 from the germline V gene are DFQATT and SNEGSKA (reference sequence). The clonotype originates from a male donor with early-stage non-small cell lung cancer. The chain couples TRBV20-1 to TRBJ2-5, with no clear D. The material sequenced was lung tumor tissue, taken at surgery. The DNA for the CDR3 is TGCAGTGCTAGGGCAGTACAAGAGACCCAGTACTTC. Its protein product is CSARAVQETQYF.